These 23 T cell receptor beta chains were all obtained from the same sample, sequenced in a study of blood T cell repertoires in COVID-19 (dated by TCRdb to 2020 to 2022). The receptor library was made with the immunoSEQ multiplex PCR assay. Drawn from immuneACCESS, this table holds only the in-frame rearrangements with V and J called that TCRdb kept. Clones are partly lost; checked studies trace under half to an unresolved V gene and leave the rest unexplained. In this sample the table shows more than 250,000 clones, under 95% of which occur a single time. Roughly 20% of the sample is held by the ten biggest clonotypes. Material: PBMCs or T cells enriched from blood (not recorded which). The receptors were gathered from a woman aged 30 to 39 who had recovered from COVID-19.

A note on this clone: The identical CDR3 is also encoded by other nucleotide sequences in the sample. This sequence joins TRBV28 and TRBJ1-2; D uncertain. The CDR3 totals 14 residues. V lost 5 bases and J lost 1, with 11 bases in between. Germline-derived CDR1 and CDR2 are MDHEN and SYDVKM. CDR3: CASSRTGGNYGYTF. The CDR3 region has the DNA TGTGCCAGCAGTCGGACGGGAGGTAACTATGGCTACACCTTC.

The CDR3 loop reads CASSDRGGTQYF. The CDR3 DNA reads TGTGCCAGCAGTGACCGGGGGGGTACGCAGTATTTT. The gene calls are TRBV6-4 and TRBJ2-3; 8 nucleotides agree with TRBD2. Germline CDR1 reads MRHNA; CDR2 reads SNTAGT. V lost 2 bases and J lost 8; bases outside the gene matches: 0. The CDR3 contains 12 residues.

The chain recombines TRBV11-2 with TRBJ2-1; 9 bases agree with TRBD2. V trimming: 4 bases; J trimming: 6 bases; junction bases outside the gene matches: 10. Germline-derived CDR1 and CDR2 are SGHAT and FQNNGV. The CDR3 is 16 amino acids. CDR3: CASSWGRIAGVNEQFF. CDR3 sequence (DNA): TGTGCCAGCAGCTGGGGGCGTATAGCGGGAGTCAATGAGCAGTTCTTC.

The chain is built from TRBV7-3 and TRBJ2-4; weak D call: TRBD1 (5 bases). The CDR3 runs 17 residues. The V and J ends lost 3 bases and 1 base respectively, with 16 bases between them. Germline V CDR1 and CDR2: SGHTA, FQGTGA. The CDR3 DNA follows: TGTGCCAGCAGCTTTTCTTCGGGTCCAGGGGCCAAAAACATTCAGTACTTC. Translated, it gives CASSFSSGPGAKNIQYF.

V gene TRBV24-1 combines with J gene TRBJ2-7; the D is unclear. CDR3 length: 16 residues. The V gene lost 2 bases and the J gene lost 3 bases, with 16 bases spanning the gap. Germline lookup yields CDR1 KGHDR and CDR2 SFDVKD. The CDR3: CATSDSRIGAGYEQYF. Written as DNA, the CDR3 is TGTGCCACCAGTGATTCCCGCATCGGAGCTGGCTACGAGCAGTACTTC.

This clone was seen once. This rearrangement joins TRBV5-1 to TRBJ1-4; D perhaps matches TRBD1 (5 bases). The CDR3 length is 15 residues. The V end lost 4 bases, the J end lost 0 bases, and 10 bases lay between the germline ends. Germline-derived CDR1 and CDR2 are SGHRS and YFSETQ. Written as DNA, the CDR3 is TGCGCCAGCAGCCTCAGGGCCGCAACTAATGAAAAACTGTTTTTT. Protein sequence: CASSLRAATNEKLFF.

V is TRBV4-3 and J is TRBJ1-1; perhaps TRBD1 as D (6 bases). CDR1 LGHNA and CDR2 YSLEER come from the germline V gene. Between the trimmed V and J ends, which lost 0 bases and 4 bases, there was a span of 12 bases. This CDR3 region has 15 residues. The CDR3 DNA follows: TGCGCCAGCAGCCAAGATAGGGGGTTGGCCACTGAAGCTTTCTTT. This gives the protein CASSQDRGLATEAFF.

The chain is built from TRBV11-3 and TRBJ2-1, with TRBD2 identical over 7 bases. From germline, CDR1 is SGHNT and CDR2 YENEEA. This CDR3 has 15 residues. V trimming: 0 bases; J trimming: 7 bases; junction bases outside the gene matches: 6. CDR3 bases: TGTGCCAGCAGCTTAGAGGGCGGGAGACCAAATGAGCAGTTCTTC. Translated, it gives CASSLEGGRPNEQFF.

The chain joins TRBV14 to TRBJ1-2; TRBD1 matches 7 bases. The germline CDR1 and CDR2 sequences are SGHDN and FVKESK. The CDR3 loop spans 13 amino acids. Trimming at V came to 5 bases and at J to 8 bases, leaving 8 bases not matched to a gene. Here the CDR3 reads CASSARQGGGYTF. CDR3 nucleotide sequence: TGTGCCAGCAGCGCTCGACAGGGAGGAGGCTACACCTTC.

The chain recombines TRBV19 with TRBJ2-7, with TRBD1 identical over 10 bases. Germline CDR1 is LNHDA and CDR2 is SQIVND (reference sequence). CDR3 length: 15 residues. With 4 bases clipped from V and 2 bases from J, the junction kept 5 bases outside the gene matches. The CDR3 DNA is TGTGCCAGTAGTAGAACCGGGACAGGGGCCTACGAGCAGTACTTC. Its protein product is CASSRTGTGAYEQYF.

The chain couples TRBV2 to TRBJ2-1; TRBD2 matches at 8 bases. V was clipped by 1 base and J by 6 bases; unmatched bases: 2. Germline loops: CDR1 SNHLY, CDR2 FYNNEI. This CDR3 contains 14 residues. The CDR3 here is CASSEGGTSNEQFF. CDR3 DNA: TGTGCCAGCAGTGAAGGGGGGACTAGCAATGAGCAGTTCTTC. The full variable domain, its missing parts supplied by reference TRBV2 and TRBJ2-1, is EPEVTQTPSHQVTQMGQEVILRCVPISNHLYFYWYRQILGQKVEFLVSFYNNEISEKSEIFDDQFSVERPDGSNFTLKIRSTKLEDSAMYFCASSEGGTSNEQFFGPGTRLTVL.

The rearrangement uses TRBV27 and TRBJ2-7, with D possibly TRBD1 on 5 matching bases. V lost 6 bases to trimming and J lost 0 bases, with 9 bases between them. Germline V gene data show CDR1 as MNHEY and CDR2 as SMNVEV (reference sequence). The CDR3 has 13 amino acids. As DNA, the CDR3 is TGTGCCAGCAGGCCTACAGGCTCCTACGAGCAGTACTTC. Translating gives CASRPTGSYEQYF.

The chain combines TRBV11-2 with TRBJ2-7; TRBD2 matches 7 bases. Unmatched junction bases numbered 9, after V lost 4 bases and J lost 0 bases. The CDR3 covers 16 residues. Germline V CDR1 and CDR2: SGHAT, FQNNGV. CDR3 DNA sequence: TGTGCCAGCAGCTCGTTAGGCGGGGGTAGCTCCTACGAGCAGTACTTC. It specifies CASSSLGGGSSYEQYF.

The rearrangement links TRBV12-3 or TRBV12-4 to TRBJ1-1; the D is unclear. Trimming left V 6 bases short and J 0 bases short, with 8 bases between. This CDR3 is built from 13 residues. CDR3 residues: CASRRALNTEAFF. The DNA of the CDR3 is TGTGCCAGCAGGCGCGCATTGAACACTGAAGCTTTCTTT.

The chain couples TRBV19 to TRBJ2-6; D is unclear. With 3 bases removed from V and 0 bases from J, the gap between germline ends came to 9 bases. This CDR3 is built from 16 residues. Germline values: CDR1 LNHDA, CDR2 SQIVND (reference sequence). CDR3 sequence: CASSIYSSSGANVLTF. CDR3 nucleotides: TGTGCCAGTAGTATTTACAGCAGCTCTGGGGCCAACGTCCTGACTTTC.

The rearrangement joins TRBV7-9 to TRBJ2-7, with D unclear. Deletions cut 4 bases from V and 0 bases from J, with 13 bases between. Germline loops: CDR1 SEHNR, CDR2 FQNEAQ (reference sequence). The CDR3 is made up of 15 amino acids. The CDR3 spells CASSSWSANSYEQYF. The DNA of the CDR3 is TGTGCCAGCAGCTCCTGGAGTGCCAACTCCTACGAGCAGTACTTC.

As concerns this clone: The CDR3 end shows no conserved phenylalanine or tryptophan, and so a read error is likely. The DNA is omitted, as the CDR3 cannot be located on it reliably, and the CDR3 follows TCRdb's listing. The chain uses TRBV21-1 and TRBJ1-1; the tabulated D call, TRBD1, remains unverified against the DNA. TRBV21-1 has pseudogene status. Including both end residues, the CDR3 is 13 amino acids long. This CDR3 reads CASSKDPGQGPLC.

This chain joins TRBV6-1 and TRBJ1-5; D is ambiguous. The CDR3 sequence is 13 residues long. Trimming removed 7 bases at V and 4 bases at J, with 11 bases between. Germline CDR1 is MNHNS and CDR2 is SASEGT. CDR3 sequence: CASNPYGNQPQHF. CDR3 DNA sequence: TGTGCCAGCAACCCCTACGGGAATCAGCCCCAGCATTTT.

The chain combines TRBV5-4 with TRBJ1-2; possibly TRBD1 for D (6 bases). The length of the CDR3 is 14 residues. Looked up from germline, CDR1 is SGHNT and CDR2 is YYREEE (reference sequence). Trimming removed 4 bases from V and 4 bases from J, with 14 bases in between. CDR3 in DNA: TGTGCCAGCAGCCTTACTACAGGGACCTATGGCTACACCTTC. Amino acids: CASSLTTGTYGYTF.

The chain carries TRBV3-1 (or the pseudogene TRBV3-2) and TRBJ1-5; TRBD1 is a possible D gene (6 bases). Germline V lookup: CDR1 LGHDT, CDR2 YNNKEL (reference sequence). Trimming removed 8 bases at V and 5 bases at J, with 16 bases between. This CDR3 comprises 14 residues. DNA for the CDR3: TGTGCCAGCGGGTCCAGGGGAACGGATCAGCCCCAGCATTTT. As protein: CASGSRGTDQPQHF.

This clone came up a few times. The chain combines TRBV5-1 with TRBJ1-2; no clear D. There are 13 residues in the CDR3. V lost 2 bases to trimming and J lost 4 bases, with 9 bases between them. Germline V gene sequence: CDR1 SGHRS, CDR2 YFSETQ. The CDR3 region has the DNA TGCGCCAGCAGCTTAGACATTCCCTATGGCTACACCTTC. Protein product: CASSLDIPYGYTF.

The chain recombines TRBV10-3 with TRBJ2-2; D gene ambiguous. Germline CDR1 and CDR2: ENHRY and SYGVKD. The CDR3 is 14 residues long. Trimming pared 2 bases from V and 1 base from J, leaving 5 bases between. The CDR3 coding sequence is TGTGCCATCAGTGAGAACGGGAACACCGGGGAGCTGTTTTTT. Its protein product is CAISENGNTGELFF.

CDR3 loop: CASSSSTGLAETQYF. The CDR3 DNA reads TGTGCCAGCAGCTCGAGCACTGGACTCGCGGAGACCCAGTACTTC. The genes are TRBV5-4 and TRBJ2-5; D might be TRBD2 (5 bases). Trimming removed 3 bases from V and 5 bases from J, with 17 bases in between. The CDR3 sequence is 15 residues long. CDR1 SGHNT and CDR2 YYREEE come from the germline V gene (reference sequence). Full variable domain (rest looked up from reference TRBV5-4 and TRBJ2-5): ETGVTQSPTHLIKTRGQQVTLRCSSQSGHNTVSWYQQALGQGPQFIFQYYREEENGRGNFPPRFSGLQFPNYSSELNVNALELDDSALYLCASSSSTGLAETQYFGPGTRLLVL.